This TCR beta chain was identified in a study of neurological immune-mediated disorders. Study-level results: TCR clonal expansion peaked in HTLV-1-associated myelopathy patients and was lowest in multiple sclerosis patients. None of the CDR3 amino acid sequences found in expanded clones was shared across subjects. This suggests that the TCR-beta repertoires were private in all groups.

Preparation of the unsorted libraries drew on 2 million PBMCs stored at -80 C. V lost 4 bases, J lost 1 base, and 8 bases stayed unmatched. This CDR3 contains 16 residues. Germline-derived CDR1 and CDR2 are SGHRS and YFSETQ. The cDNA was synthesized by 5'RACE incorporating 10-nucleotide random UMIs. TCRdb reanalysed the 5' RACE reads using MiXCR and keeps one entry per CDR3 protein. The table shows 59,000 or so distinct CDR3 sequences, with about an eighth occurring only once. This clonotype came up many times. The antigen remains undetermined. Source material: PBMCs. This clonotype was sampled from a woman aged 55-70 years with HTLV-1-associated myelopathy (HAM/TSP). The chain recombines TRBV5-1 with TRBJ2-5; TRBD2 aligns across 9 bases. As DNA, the CDR3 is TGCGCCAGCAGCGGAGGCGGGAGGGGGAGCCAAGAGACCCAGTACTTC. This sequence encodes CASSGGGRGSQETQYF.